This T cell receptor beta chain was recorded in a study of cytomegalovirus exposure and HLA in healthy donors. The PCR was carried out with 60 Vbeta primers and 13 Jbeta primers. Clones were read by immunoSEQ multiplex PCR, and TCRdb kept only the in-frame ones, dropping some. Of 100,000 to 150,000 clones listed, 70% to 85% are singletons. Study-level findings and limits: Accurate prediction of most subjects' HLA-A and HLA-B alleles from TCR beta sequences was reported. In vitro work confirmed that a few CMV-associated chains recognize CMV antigens.

In the case of this clone: What it binds is not known.

The TCR was taken from a boy between 5 and 17 years old in good health and CMV-seronegative. Input material: PBMCs.

The CDR3: CASSPEVNTEAFF. In nucleotides, the CDR3 is TGTGCCAGCAGCCCAGAGGTGAACACTGAAGCTTTCTTT. The chain recombines TRBV7-2 with TRBJ1-1, with D uncertain. The CDR3 contains 13 residues. With 5 bases removed from V and 0 bases from J, the gap between germline ends came to 7 bases. The germline V gene encodes CDR1 SGHTA and CDR2 FQGNSA.